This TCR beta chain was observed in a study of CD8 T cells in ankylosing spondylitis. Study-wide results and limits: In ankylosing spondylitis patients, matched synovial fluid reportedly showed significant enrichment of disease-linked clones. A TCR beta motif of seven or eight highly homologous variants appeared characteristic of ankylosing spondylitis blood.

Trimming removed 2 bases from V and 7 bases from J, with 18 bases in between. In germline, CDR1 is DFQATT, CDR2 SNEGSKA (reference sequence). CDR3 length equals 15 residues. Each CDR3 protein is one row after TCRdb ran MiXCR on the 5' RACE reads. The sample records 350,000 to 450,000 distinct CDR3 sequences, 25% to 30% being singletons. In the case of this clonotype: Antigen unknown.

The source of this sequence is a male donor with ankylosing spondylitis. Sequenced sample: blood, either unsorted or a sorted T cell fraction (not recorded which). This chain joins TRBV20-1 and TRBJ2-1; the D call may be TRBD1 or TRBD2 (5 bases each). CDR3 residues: CSARTRNGAGNEQFF. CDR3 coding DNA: TGCAGTGCTAGAACTAGGAACGGGGCCGGGAATGAGCAGTTCTTC.